Here is one TCR beta chain with its context. These data originate in a study of T cell changes during pregnancy in multiple sclerosis. The data were produced by immunoSEQ multiplex PCR, yet TCRdb's version contains in-frame clones alone and is incomplete. The repertoire holds 65,000 to 85,000 clones, about 94% seen once, with approximately 0.92% in the top ten. The CDR3 is made up of 15 amino acids. The germline V and J ends were trimmed by 0 bases and 5 bases, with 11 bases remaining between them. CDR1 is LNHNV and CDR2 is YYDKDF in the germline V gene (reference sequence). The chain uses TRBV15 and TRBJ2-1; D is possibly TRBD1 (6 bases). This receptor was obtained from a female donor in good health, enrolled as a control in a pregnancy study. The sample consisted of peripheral blood, taken in the second trimester of pregnancy. CDR3 nucleotides: TGTGCCACCAGCAGAGATAACAGGGCCAACAATGAGCAGTTCTTC. Amino acid sequence: CATSRDNRANNEQFF. The variable domain in full, with the rest retrieved from reference TRBV15 and TRBJ2-1, is DAMVIQNPRYQVTQFGKPVTLSCSQTLNHNVMYWYQQKSSQAPKLLFHYYDKDFNNEADTPDNFQSRRPNTSFCFLDIRSPGLGDTAMYLCATSRDNRANNEQFFGPGTRLTVL.